The rows below give T cell receptor beta chains drawn from one sample of a study of regulatory T cells in long-lasting Graves disease. TCRdb reprocessed the multiplex PCR reads via MiXCR and lists one record per CDR3 protein. The repertoire holds under 450,000 distinct CDR3 sequences, with about 23% as singletons. The specimen was peripheral blood mononuclear cells (PBMCs), collected when the disease was refractory, from a patient treated with antithyroid drugs. Receptors were obtained from a woman aged 40 to 49 with Graves disease. Both conserved end residues are part of each CDR3. Clone size is not always given. Where it is, it says once, few, many or a class for expanded clones.

j_gene: TRBJ2-7; abundance: NA; v_gene: TRBV11-2; len: 13; CDR3aa: CASSFLGGFEQYF
j_gene: TRBJ2-5; abundance: many; v_gene: TRBV28; len: 16; CDR3aa: CASSRAGTVFGGTQYF
j_gene: TRBJ2-1; abundance: many; v_gene: TRBV28; len: 14; CDR3aa: CASSPGTGYNEQFF
j_gene: TRBJ1-6; abundance: NA; v_gene: TRBV28; len: 17; CDR3aa: CASSLDRPSSYNSPLHF
j_gene: TRBJ2-1; abundance: NA; v_gene: TRBV24-1; len: 17; CDR3aa: CATSDPSGRSSYNEQFF
j_gene: TRBJ1-1; abundance: many; v_gene: TRBV28; len: 13; CDR3aa: CASKLQGNTEAFF
j_gene: TRBJ1-2; abundance: many; v_gene: TRBV14; len: 16; CDR3aa: CASSQGQRGWNYGYTF
j_gene: TRBJ1-1; abundance: NA; v_gene: TRBV5-4; len: 13; CDR3aa: CASRPNRNTEAFF
j_gene: TRBJ2-5; abundance: many; v_gene: TRBV29-1; len: 13; CDR3aa: CSVPSSGGVAQYF
j_gene: TRBJ2-7; abundance: many; v_gene: TRBV3-1; len: 11; CDR3aa: CASSQDYEQYF
j_gene: TRBJ2-2; abundance: many; v_gene: TRBV12-3/TRBV12-4; len: 13; CDR3aa: CASLQSNTGELFF
j_gene: TRBJ2-5; abundance: NA; v_gene: TRBV29-1; len: 12; CDR3aa: CSVVLAQETQYF
j_gene: TRBJ1-2; abundance: NA; v_gene: TRBV7-2; len: 15; CDR3aa: CASSRPGTINYGYTF
j_gene: TRBJ1-2; abundance: many; v_gene: TRBV20-1; len: 14; CDR3aa: CSARVSGTSYGYTF
j_gene: TRBJ1-5; abundance: few; v_gene: TRBV20-1; len: 17; CDR3aa: CSAVSLKDRGVNQPQHF
j_gene: TRBJ1-2; abundance: few; v_gene: TRBV2; len: 12; CDR3aa: CASSWLAGGYTF
j_gene: TRBJ2-7; abundance: many; v_gene: TRBV20-1; len: 15; CDR3aa: CSAPAILANSYEQYF
j_gene: TRBJ2-7; abundance: NA; v_gene: TRBV20-1; len: 13; CDR3aa: CSARDKLNGEQYF
j_gene: TRBJ2-3; abundance: NA; v_gene: TRBV10-3; len: 13; CDR3aa: CAISLLVTDTQYF
j_gene: TRBJ2-2; abundance: NA; v_gene: TRBV11-2; len: 19; CDR3aa: CASSSNGPGVFVGTGELFF
j_gene: TRBJ1-2; abundance: once; v_gene: TRBV18; len: 17; CDR3aa: CASSPHGFFTSNYGYTF
j_gene: TRBJ2-2; abundance: NA; v_gene: TRBV6-5; len: 17; CDR3aa: CASSYSAETTNTGELFF
j_gene: TRBJ2-7; abundance: many; v_gene: TRBV7-9; len: 15; CDR3aa: CASSSGTGLNYEQYF
j_gene: TRBJ2-7; abundance: once; v_gene: TRBV6-4; len: 15; CDR3aa: CASRYTYRESYEQYF
j_gene: TRBJ2-7; abundance: NA; v_gene: TRBV10-3; len: 13; CDR3aa: CAIRDRDDYEQYF
j_gene: TRBJ1-5; abundance: once; v_gene: TRBV19; len: 15; CDR3aa: CASSWGGAGNQPQHF
j_gene: TRBJ2-7; abundance: many; v_gene: TRBV6-6; len: 12; CDR3aa: CASSYSSGEQYF
j_gene: TRBJ2-7; abundance: few; v_gene: TRBV4-1; len: 15; CDR3aa: CASSPTSLPDYEQYF
j_gene: TRBJ2-7; abundance: many; v_gene: TRBV7-3; len: 15; CDR3aa: CASSLSGGTGYEQYF
j_gene: TRBJ2-7; abundance: NA; v_gene: TRBV7-9; len: 16; CDR3aa: CASSPGPRVLRYEQYF
j_gene: TRBJ1-2; abundance: many; v_gene: TRBV12-3/TRBV12-4; len: 13; CDR3aa: CASSSEGARGYTF
j_gene: TRBJ2-2; abundance: many; v_gene: TRBV28; len: 13; CDR3aa: CASSLESAGELFF
j_gene: TRBJ1-3; abundance: few; v_gene: TRBV20-1; len: 14; CDR3aa: CSARVGTGRNTIYF
j_gene: TRBJ2-5; abundance: NA; v_gene: TRBV14; len: 11; CDR3aa: CASSHSETQYF
j_gene: TRBJ1-1; abundance: many; v_gene: TRBV6-5; len: 14; CDR3aa: CASSYDLLNTEAFF
j_gene: TRBJ2-7; abundance: many; v_gene: TRBV15; len: 12; CDR3aa: CATSRTTYEQYF
j_gene: TRBJ1-4; abundance: many; v_gene: TRBV27; len: 15; CDR3aa: CASSPPGTGREKLFF